These 28 T cell receptor beta chains were sequenced from one sample in a study of cytomegalovirus exposure and HLA in healthy donors. The PCR employed 60 Vbeta primers together with 13 Jbeta primers. The data were produced by immunoSEQ multiplex PCR, yet TCRdb's version contains in-frame clones alone and is incomplete. The sample contains more than 95,000 clones, 80% of which appear only once. The specimen sequenced was PBMCs. These receptors came from a female donor in good health and CMV-seronegative.

Worth noting for this clone: The junction and the germline gene differ at one end; a read error may be behind it. The V gene is TRBV30, the J gene TRBJ1-2; D is unresolved. The CDR3 covers 10 residues. Germline-derived CDR1 and CDR2 are GTSNPN and SVGIG (reference sequence). The CDR3 loop reads CAWSAAGTLF. CDR3 coding DNA: TGTGCCTGGAGCGCTGCGGGTACTCTCTTC.

The sample holds a few counts of this clone. This chain connects TRBV5-5 to TRBJ2-7; D is ambiguous. Trimming pared 0 bases from V and 5 bases from J, leaving 15 bases between. CDR3 size: 15 residues. Germline-derived CDR1 and CDR2 are SGHKS and YYEKEE (reference sequence). CDR3 nucleotides: TGTGCCAGCAGCTTGGGTTTTCCACCAAGCCACGAGCAGTACTTC. It codes for CASSLGFPPSHEQYF.

V and J are TRBV18 and TRBJ2-1; D may be TRBD2 (6 bases). Deletions cut 4 bases from V and 7 bases from J, with 11 bases between. The germline gives CDR1 KGHSH, CDR2 LQKENI. This CDR3 region has 13 residues. The CDR3 region is CASSRGTENEQFF. The CDR3 DNA is TGTGCCAGCTCACGCGGGACTGAAAATGAGCAGTTCTTC.

This chain links TRBV10-3 with TRBJ2-2, with D perhaps matching TRBD1 (6 bases). V was clipped by 3 bases and J by 6 bases, with 14 bases between them. The CDR3 loop spans 15 amino acids. The V gene's germline CDR1 is ENHRY and CDR2 SYGVKD. The CDR3 DNA follows: TGTGCCATCAGTGACCGGGACACCGGGCCCGGGGAGCTGTTTTTT. Protein product: CAISDRDTGPGELFF.

In DNA, the CDR3 is TGTGCCAGCAGCCTGACAGGGGGCTTCGACGAGCAGTACTTC. This translates into CASSLTGGFDEQYF. The V and J genes are TRBV27 and TRBJ2-7; 10 bases are shared with TRBD1. With 6 bases clipped from V and 5 bases from J, the junction kept 7 bases outside the gene matches. This CDR3 is built from 14 residues. Germline CDR1 MNHEY, CDR2 SMNVEV (reference sequence).

The CDR3 loop is CATSRGGTGYGGYTF. The CDR3 nucleotides are TGTGCCACCAGCAGAGGCGGGACAGGGTATGGTGGCTACACCTTC. The rearrangement uses TRBV15 and TRBJ1-2, with 9 bases matching TRBD1. The CDR3 has 15 residues. Germline V CDR1 and CDR2: LNHNV, YYDKDF (reference sequence). V lost 1 base to trimming and J lost 7 bases; unmatched junction nucleotides: 7.

The J gene is TRBJ1-4, the V gene TRBV6-4; no reliable D call. This CDR3 has 14 amino acids. Germline V CDR1 and CDR2: MRHNA, SNTAGT. Trimming left V 11 bases short and J 0 bases short, with 13 bases between. CDR3: CAPGGRATNEKLFF. The CDR3 DNA reads as TGTGCCCCAGGAGGCAGAGCAACTAATGAAAAACTGTTTTTT.

The chain carries TRBV9 and TRBJ1-6; D is unresolved. Germline-derived CDR1 and CDR2 are SGDLS and YYNGEE. The CDR3 loop spans 15 amino acids. V shed 1 base and J shed 4 bases, with 9 bases lying between them. CDR3: CASSVQGSYNSPLHF. The CDR3 DNA is TGTGCCAGCAGCGTACAAGGGAGTTATAATTCACCCCTCCACTTT. Full variable domain (remainder filled in from reference TRBV9 and TRBJ1-6): DSGVTQTPKHLITATGQRVTLRCSPRSGDLSVYWYQQSLDQGLQFLIQYYNGEERAKGNILERFSAQQFPDLHSELNLSSLELGDSALYFCASSVQGSYNSPLHFGNGTRLTVT.

The genes are TRBV28 and TRBJ2-7, with 8 bases fitting TRBD1. The CDR3 loop spans 14 amino acids. Losses at the gene ends were 7 bases for V and 7 bases for J; bases not matched to a gene: 12. Germline values: CDR1 MDHEN, CDR2 SYDVKM. The CDR3 bases are TGTGCCAGCACCCCGACAGGGGCCCCTGGGGAGCAGTACTTC. It codes for CASTPTGAPGEQYF. The whole variable domain, remainder taken from reference TRBV28 and TRBJ2-7, is DVKVTQSSRYLVKRTGEKVFLECVQDMDHENMFWYRQDPGLGLRLIYFSYDVKMKEKGDIPEGYSVSREKKERFSLILESASTNQTSMYLCASTPTGAPGEQYFGPGTRLTVT.

V and J are TRBV5-1 and TRBJ1-2, with TRBD1 as a possible D gene (5 bases). Germline lookup yields CDR1 SGHRS and CDR2 YFSETQ. V lost 3 bases to trimming and J lost 4 bases, with 13 bases between them. This CDR3 has 14 amino acids. CDR3 residues: CASSWRGRAYGYTF. The CDR3, as DNA: TGCGCCAGCAGCTGGAGGGGCAGGGCCTATGGCTACACCTTC.

This clone turned up a few times. The chain uses TRBV6-5 and TRBJ2-7; TRBD2 aligns across 11 bases. V shed 2 bases, J shed 5 bases, and the junction held 2 bases outside the gene matches. The CDR3 sequence is 14 residues long. Germline CDR1 is MNHEY and CDR2 is SVGAGI. In DNA form, the CDR3 reads TGTGCCAGCAGTTACGGACTAGCGGGCAACGAGCAGTACTTC. Its protein product is CASSYGLAGNEQYF.

The sample holds one count of this clone. The chain has TRBV7-9 and TRBJ2-3; perhaps TRBD1 as D (5 bases). Trimming left V 1 base short and J 2 bases short, with 7 bases between. Germline V gene data show CDR1 as SEHNR and CDR2 as FQNEAQ (reference sequence). This CDR3 comprises 14 residues. CDR3: CASSLEGLTDTQYF. For the CDR3, the DNA is TGTGCCAGCAGCTTAGAGGGGCTCACAGATACGCAGTATTTT. Looking up the rest from reference TRBV7-9 and TRBJ2-3 gives the full variable domain: DTGVSQNPRHKITKRGQNVTFRCDPISEHNRLYWYRQTLGQGPEFLTYFQNEAQLEKSRLLSDRFSAERPKGSFSTLEIQRTEQGDSAMYLCASSLEGLTDTQYFGPGTRLTVL.

The sample holds a few counts of this clone. The J gene is TRBJ2-6, the V gene TRBV2; D might be TRBD2 (5 bases). The V gene lost 7 bases and the J gene lost 0 bases, with 10 bases spanning the gap. Germline-derived CDR1 and CDR2 are SNHLY and FYNNEI. The CDR3 contains 15 residues. CDR3 in amino acids: CASTPEVSGANVLTF. In DNA form, the CDR3 reads TGTGCCAGCACTCCGGAGGTCTCTGGGGCCAACGTCCTGACTTTC. Complete variable domain (other parts from reference TRBV2 and TRBJ2-6): EPEVTQTPSHQVTQMGQEVILRCVPISNHLYFYWYRQILGQKVEFLVSFYNNEISEKSEIFDDQFSVERPDGSNFTLKIRSTKLEDSAMYFCASTPEVSGANVLTFGAGSRLTVL.

The chain joins TRBV5-6 to TRBJ2-1, with 9 bases aligning to TRBD2. CDR3 size: 15 residues. V was clipped by 2 bases and J by 7 bases; unmatched bases: 7. Germline CDR1 and CDR2: SGHDT and YYEEEE. For the CDR3, the DNA is TGTGCCAGCAGCTTCGGCGGGGGGGCCTGGAATGAGCAGTTCTTC. Its protein is CASSFGGGAWNEQFF. The full variable domain, in which reference TRBV5-6 and TRBJ2-1 provide the parts outside the CDR3, is DAGVTQSPTHLIKTRGQQVTLRCSPKSGHDTVSWYQQALGQGPQFIFQYYEEEERQRGNFPDRFSGHQFPNYSSELNVNALLLGDSALYLCASSFGGGAWNEQFFGPGTRLTVL.

This clone appeared a few times. The genes are TRBV6-5 and TRBJ2-5; 8 nucleotides line up with TRBD1. Germline lookup yields CDR1 MNHEY and CDR2 SVGAGI. The CDR3 sequence is 14 residues long. With 4 bases clipped from V and 2 bases from J, the junction kept 3 bases outside the gene matches. The CDR3 nucleotides read TGTGCCAGCAGTTCCCGGACAGGGCAAGAGACCCAGTACTTC. This codes for CASSSRTGQETQYF.

The chain uses TRBV5-4 and TRBJ2-7; D call uncertain. The CDR3 has 16 residues. V lost 0 bases and J 0 bases, leaving 13 bases between the germline ends. Germline CDR1 is SGHNT and CDR2 is YYREEE (reference sequence). DNA of the CDR3: TGTGCCAGCAGCTTGGGCGGCGGCTTTAGCTCCTACGAGCAGTACTTC. Translating gives CASSLGGGFSSYEQYF.

This clone was counted once. J is TRBJ1-1 and V is TRBV5-6, with 8 bases that match TRBD1. The CDR3 contains 17 residues. With V trimmed by 4 bases and J by 0 bases, 11 bases remained unmatched. Germline CDR1 reads SGHDT; CDR2 reads YYEEEE. The CDR3 reads CASSRRGQVYMNTEAFF. For the CDR3, the DNA is TGTGCCAGCAGCAGGAGGGGACAGGTTTATATGAACACTGAAGCTTTCTTT.

This clone was seen just once. J is TRBJ2-3 and V is TRBV9; D may be TRBD2 (6 bases). Trimming removed 4 bases from V and 4 bases from J, with 19 bases in between. The CDR3 runs 16 residues. The germline V gene has CDR1 SGDLS and CDR2 YYNGEE. The CDR3 here is CASSPTGISGSDTQYF. As DNA, the CDR3 is TGTGCCAGCAGCCCCACCGGAATTAGCGGTTCAGATACGCAGTATTTT.

The J gene is TRBJ2-3, the V gene TRBV5-1, with a possible D match to TRBD2 (6 bases). V gave up 0 bases and J gave up 3 bases, with 11 bases separating them. The CDR3 has 15 amino acids. Germline V gives CDR1 SGHRS, CDR2 YFSETQ. The CDR3 DNA reads TGCGCCAGCAGCTTGGCGGGGGTATTTACAGATACGCAGTATTTT. Amino acid sequence: CASSLAGVFTDTQYF.

The chain combines TRBV13 with TRBJ2-4; 7 bases line up with TRBD2. Germline values: CDR1 PRHDT, CDR2 FYEKMQ (reference sequence). V was pared by 5 bases and J by 6 bases, with 13 bases of the junction left unmatched. The CDR3 extends over 16 amino acids. As DNA, the CDR3 is TGTGCCAGCAGCGAGCGGGGAGGAGTTGCGATAAACATTCAGTACTTC. This sequence encodes CASSERGGVAINIQYF.

The chain recombines TRBV5-1 with TRBJ2-7, with TRBD2 identical over 12 bases. V gave up 4 bases and J gave up 2 bases; unmatched junction bases: 4. The CDR3 consists of 15 residues. CDR1 is SGHRS and CDR2 is YFSETQ in the germline V gene. The CDR3 is CASSPLAGGTYEQYF. The CDR3 DNA is TGCGCCAGCAGCCCTCTAGCGGGGGGGACCTACGAGCAGTACTTC.

This sequence joins TRBV5-1 and TRBJ1-6; D is unresolved. V was pared by 0 bases and J by 9 bases, with 13 bases between. Germline V gene data show CDR1 as SGHRS and CDR2 as YFSETQ. The CDR3 spans 15 residues. In DNA, the CDR3 is TGCGCCAGCAGCTTGGAACTGAGGGTGAGTTCACCCCTCCACTTT. It codes for CASSLELRVSSPLHF.

The rearrangement joins TRBV27 to TRBJ1-1, with TRBD1 as a possible D gene (5 bases). The CDR3 totals 14 residues. V was cut by 3 bases and J by 5 bases, with 13 bases left in between. Germline V CDR1 and CDR2: MNHEY, SMNVEV (reference sequence). CDR3 bases: TGTGCCAGCAGTTTGGGGACCGCGGGGACTGAAGCTTTCTTT. This translates into CASSLGTAGTEAFF.

The DNA for the CDR3 is TGCGCCAGCAGCTTGGCTTGGACAGATCGGGATGGCTACACCTTC. This encodes CASSLAWTDRDGYTF. V gene TRBV5-1 combines with J gene TRBJ1-2, with D possibly being TRBD1 (6 bases). Germline V lookup: CDR1 SGHRS, CDR2 YFSETQ. The V end was cut by 0 bases, the J end by 6 bases, with 15 bases between. This CDR3 contains 15 residues.

This sequence joins TRBV28 and TRBJ2-2; 8 bases map to TRBD2. Losses at the gene ends were 3 bases for V and 7 bases for J; bases not matched to a gene: 10. The CDR3 is 16 amino acids. Germline V lookup: CDR1 MDHEN, CDR2 SYDVKM. The CDR3 nucleotides are TGTGCCAGCAGTTTTCCGGGACTAGGTTCCGGCGGGGAGCTGTTTTTT. Translating it yields CASSFPGLGSGGELFF.

J is TRBJ2-1 and V is TRBV7-3; 7 nucleotides agree with TRBD2. The V and J ends lost 0 bases and 8 bases, in that order; junction bases with no gene match: 7. This CDR3 contains 15 residues. Germline CDR1 reads SGHTA; CDR2 reads FQGTGA. As DNA, the CDR3 is TGTGCCAGCAGCTTAACCGCGACTAGCCGGGATGAGCAGTTCTTC. It encodes CASSLTATSRDEQFF.

The J gene is TRBJ1-6, the V gene TRBV18; 11 bases match TRBD1. J lost 7 bases, V lost 5 bases, and 4 bases had no gene match. The CDR3 runs 15 residues. Germline values: CDR1 KGHSH, CDR2 LQKENI. CDR3 sequence: CASSAGTGGNSPLHF. Here the CDR3 DNA reads TGTGCCAGCTCAGCCGGGACAGGGGGAAATTCACCCCTCCACTTT.

This clone was picked up one time. This chain connects TRBV9 to TRBJ1-4; 8 bases fit TRBD1. J lost 8 bases, V lost 3 bases, and 6 bases had no gene match. The CDR3 contains 14 residues. Per the germline V gene, CDR1 is SGDLS and CDR2 is YYNGEE. The CDR3 loop is CASSGTGSGEKLFF. For the CDR3, the DNA is TGTGCCAGCAGCGGGACAGGGTCCGGGGAAAAACTGTTTTTT.